This T cell receptor beta chain was sequenced in a study of control samples from healthy donors and cancer patients (dated by TCRdb to 2020 to 2021). Of note for this clone: Its specific antigen is unknown. The record has no base qualities; no much larger clone is one base away.

The protocol used for the library was the immunoSEQ multiplex PCR assay. TCRdb took over this immuneACCESS table, retaining in-frame rearrangements with V and J assigned. Such tables are incomplete; in checked studies, under half of the missing clones stem from an unresolved V gene, and the remainder is unexplained. This sample lists under 150,000 clones; approximately 87% were detected once. The top ten constitute roughly 2.8% of the sample. The CDR3 runs 15 residues from the cysteine to the phenylalanine. Solely the CDR3 DNA is kept, with 45 bases framed from the first base. After removal of 5 bases from V and 1 base from J, the junction retains 7 bases not matched to a gene. CDR1 and CDR2 (SGHRS, YFSETQ) derive from the germline V gene.

This TCR came from a man aged 55 to 70 in good health. The rearrangement joined TRBV5-1 to TRBJ2-7; the junction holds 9 bases that match TRBD2. The source material was blood. The CDR3 region reads CASSQSSGGSYEQYF. The DNA sequence is given as TGCGCCAGCAGTCAAAGTAGCGGGGGATCCTACGAGCAGTACTTC.